A single sample is the source of the 9 T cell receptor beta chains below, sequenced in a study of T-cell memory formation after mild COVID-19. Each CDR3 protein gets one entry after TCRdb re-called the 5' RACE reads with MiXCR. The sample carries fewer than 350,000 distinct CDR3 sequences, under 8.5% recorded once. Specimen: PBMCs or a T cell subset sorted from them (not recorded which). These receptors were obtained from a man younger than 35 who had mild COVID-19 (a few samples of this study predate the infection). Cell type and time point are not known.

This clonotype was counted many times. The V gene is TRBV29-1, the J gene TRBJ2-3; 9 positions agree with TRBD1. The CDR3 is 13 amino acids. V shed 7 bases, J shed 4 bases, and the junction held 6 bases outside the gene matches. The germline V gene has CDR1 SQVTM and CDR2 ANQGSEA. DNA of the CDR3: TGCAGCGCCCGACAGGGGGGCGCAGATACGCAGTATTTT. It specifies CSARQGGADTQYF.

The chain has TRBV12-3 or TRBV12-4 and TRBJ2-3; 8 bases match TRBD2. The CDR3 totals 17 residues. Trimming cost V 9 bases and J 3 bases; bases outside gene matches: 17. The CDR3, as DNA: TGTGCCAGTCAAACTCCCCGGGGGGGGGCTATTACAGATACGCAGTATTTT. It yields the protein CASQTPRGGAITDTQYF.

This clonotype was seen at least ten times. The chain uses TRBV7-9 and TRBJ1-2; D is undetermined. V was pared by 2 bases and J by 8 bases, with 12 bases between. The length of the CDR3 is 13 residues. Germline CDR1 SEHNR, CDR2 FQNEAQ (reference sequence). In DNA, the CDR3 is TGTGCCAGCAGCTTACGGAACACAGAGGGCTACACCTTC. It specifies CASSLRNTEGYTF.

This clonotype was picked up a small number of times. CDR3 nucleotides: TGTGCCAGCAGCCATCCCCCGGGGGGCATCACTGAAGCTTTCTTT. It specifies CASSHPPGGITEAFF. The chain carries TRBV3-1 and TRBJ1-1; D may be TRBD1 (6 bases). CDR3 length: 15 residues. In germline, CDR1 is LGHDT, CDR2 YNNKEL (reference sequence). The germline V and J ends were trimmed by 3 bases and 4 bases, with 15 bases remaining between them.

This clonotype was observed a few times. This chain links TRBV20-1 with TRBJ2-2; D could derive from TRBD1 or TRBD2 (5 bases each). There are 14 residues in the CDR3. Trimming stripped 3 bases from V and 3 bases from J, with 11 bases between. Germline lookup yields CDR1 DFQATT and CDR2 SNEGSKA (reference sequence). CDR3 in DNA: TGCAGTGCTAGTGAGGGACGGGACACCGGGGAGCTGTTTTTT. It yields the protein CSASEGRDTGELFF.

Many counts were recorded for this clonotype. The chain couples TRBV5-1 to TRBJ2-7; 7 nucleotides line up with TRBD1. J gave up 5 bases and V 0 bases, and 5 bases lay outside the gene matches. Germline assignment: CDR1 SGHRS and CDR2 YFSETQ. The CDR3 runs to 14 residues. The CDR3 DNA follows: TGCGCCAGCAGCTTGGGCCAGGGGGTTAACGAGCAGTACTTC. Its translation is CASSLGQGVNEQYF.

V usage is TRBV7-2 and J usage is TRBJ2-3, with no clear D. CDR1 is SGHTA and CDR2 is FQGNSA in the germline V gene. The CDR3 is 13 amino acids. V lost 0 bases and J lost 9, with 10 bases in between. The CDR3 reads CASSLALASTQYF. The CDR3 DNA sequence: TGTGCCAGCAGCTTAGCGCTTGCCTCGACGCAGTATTTT.

This clonotype has only a few counts. V gene TRBV20-1 combines with J gene TRBJ1-5; 7 nucleotides line up with TRBD1. From germline, CDR1 is DFQATT and CDR2 SNEGSKA (reference sequence). The CDR3 length is 13 residues. The trim removed 1 base at V and 7 bases at J, leaving 4 bases unmatched. This chain's CDR3 is CSARGGGEQPQHF. CDR3 coding DNA: TGCAGTGCTAGAGGAGGGGGCGAGCAGCCCCAGCATTTT.

This clonotype was seen a few times. The V call is TRBV20-1, the J call TRBJ2-5; D ambiguous. V was cut by 2 bases and J by 3 bases, with 16 bases left in between. Germline V gives CDR1 DFQATT, CDR2 SNEGSKA (reference sequence). The CDR3 has 15 amino acids. The DNA for the CDR3 is TGCAGTGCTAGACGACAACGGTACCGTAAAGAGACCCAGTACTTC. This sequence encodes CSARRQRYRKETQYF.